Listed below are T cell receptor beta chains from one sample, sequenced in a study of human T cells and chemical hapten exposure. MiXCR, applied by TCRdb to the RACE reads, yields one record per CDR3 protein. The profile shows around 190,000 distinct CDR3 sequences, about 22% of them singletons. The sequenced sample was whole blood, obtained in connection with sensitization to the hapten diphenylcyclopropenone (DPC). All receptors come from a woman in her fifties or sixties with alopecia areata. Some clones in this sample may be carry-over from other donors' samples. Both conserved end residues are part of each CDR3. D genes are given only for firm matches. A row's size may be missing; if present it is once, few, many or a size class.

D gene,clone size,V gene,J gene,CDR3 protein,CDR3 DNA
-,-,TRBV20-1,TRBJ1-4,CSARAVPVTNEKLFF,TGCAGTGCTAGAGCGGTCCCGGTGACTAATGAAAAACTGTTTTTT
TRBD2,-,TRBV20-1,TRBJ2-3,CSAWTSGGTDTQYF,TGCAGTGCTTGGACTAGCGGGGGCACAGATACGCAGTATTTT
TRBD2,many,TRBV20-1,TRBJ2-1,CSARDSGREVNEQFF,TGCAGTGCTAGAGACAGCGGGAGGGAGGTTAATGAGCAGTTCTTC
-,few,TRBV6-4,TRBJ2-7,CASSGEPSGEQYF,TGTGCCAGCAGTGGTGAACCCTCGGGAGAGCAGTACTTC
TRBD2,few,TRBV15,TRBJ2-1,CATSRARRMGLAGDHNEQFF,TGTGCCACCAGCAGAGCCCGACGAATGGGACTAGCGGGAGACCACAATGAGCAGTTCTTC
-,-,TRBV29-1,TRBJ2-4,CSVVTLAKNIQYF,TGCAGCGTTGTAACGCTAGCCAAAAACATTCAGTACTTC
-,once,TRBV5-1,TRBJ1-1,CASSLVPLHGTEAFF,TGCGCCAGCAGCTTGGTGCCCCTCCATGGGACTGAAGCTTTCTTT
-,many,TRBV9,TRBJ2-2,CASSVATNTGELFF,TGTGCCAGCAGCGTAGCCACGAACACCGGGGAGCTGTTTTTT
-,few,TRBV20-1,TRBJ2-7,CSAKPFRASYEQYF,TGCAGTGCTAAGCCGTTCCGGGCCTCCTACGAGCAGTACTTC
-,few,TRBV5-1,TRBJ2-7,CASSLYPGPYEQYF,TGCGCCAGCAGCTTGTATCCTGGACCTTACGAGCAGTACTTC